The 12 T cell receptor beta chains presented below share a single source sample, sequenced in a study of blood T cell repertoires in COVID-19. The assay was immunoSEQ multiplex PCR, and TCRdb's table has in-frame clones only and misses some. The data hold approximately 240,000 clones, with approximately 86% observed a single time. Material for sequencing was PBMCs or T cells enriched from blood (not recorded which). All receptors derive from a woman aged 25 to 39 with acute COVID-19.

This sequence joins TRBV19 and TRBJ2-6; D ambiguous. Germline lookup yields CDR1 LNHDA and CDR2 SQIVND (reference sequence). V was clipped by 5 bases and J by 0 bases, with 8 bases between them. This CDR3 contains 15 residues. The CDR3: CASSPSLSGANVLTF. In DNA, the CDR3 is TGTGCCAGTAGTCCAAGCCTCTCTGGGGCCAACGTCCTGACTTTC.

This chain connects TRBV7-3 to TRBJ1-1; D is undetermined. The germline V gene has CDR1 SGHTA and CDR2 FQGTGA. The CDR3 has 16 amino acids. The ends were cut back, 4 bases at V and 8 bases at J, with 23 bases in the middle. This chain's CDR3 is CASSSQALGSGEEAFF. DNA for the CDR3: TGTGCCAGCAGCTCCCAGGCTCTCGGAAGCGGGGAGGAAGCTTTCTTT.

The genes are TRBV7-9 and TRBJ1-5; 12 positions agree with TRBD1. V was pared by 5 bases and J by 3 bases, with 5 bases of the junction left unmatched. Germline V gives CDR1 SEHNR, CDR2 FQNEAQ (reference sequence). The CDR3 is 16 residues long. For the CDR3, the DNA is TGTGCCAGCAGCCCCGGGACAGGGGGCCCCAATCAGCCCCAGCATTTT. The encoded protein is CASSPGTGGPNQPQHF.

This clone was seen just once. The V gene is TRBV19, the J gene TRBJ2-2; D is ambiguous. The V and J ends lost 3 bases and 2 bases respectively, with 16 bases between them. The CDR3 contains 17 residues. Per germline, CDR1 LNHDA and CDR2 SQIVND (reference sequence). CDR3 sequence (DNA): TGTGCCAGTAGTATCCTCGGTATATCGAGCAACACCGGGGAGCTGTTTTTT. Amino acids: CASSILGISSNTGELFF.

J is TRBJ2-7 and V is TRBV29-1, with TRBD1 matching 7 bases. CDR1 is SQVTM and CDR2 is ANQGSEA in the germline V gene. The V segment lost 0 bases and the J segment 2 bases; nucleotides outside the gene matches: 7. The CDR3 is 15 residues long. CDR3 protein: CSVEDETGWPYEQYF. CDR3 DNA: TGCAGCGTTGAAGATGAGACAGGGTGGCCCTACGAGCAGTACTTC.

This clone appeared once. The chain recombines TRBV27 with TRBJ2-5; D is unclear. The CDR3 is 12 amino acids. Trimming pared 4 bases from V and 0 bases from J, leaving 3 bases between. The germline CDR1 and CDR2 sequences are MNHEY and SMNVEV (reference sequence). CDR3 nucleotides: TGTGCCAGCAGTTCCAACCAAGAGACCCAGTACTTC. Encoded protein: CASSSNQETQYF.

The DNA for the CDR3 is TGCGCCAGCAGCTGGATTACAGGGGGCCCAACGAATGAGCAGTTCTTC. This encodes CASSWITGGPTNEQFF. The chain links TRBV5-1 to TRBJ2-1; 9 nucleotides align to TRBD1. The CDR3 extends over 16 amino acids. The V segment lost 3 bases and the J segment 7 bases; nucleotides outside the gene matches: 11. Germline CDR1 SGHRS, CDR2 YFSETQ.

The CDR3 sequence is CASIRQGNTEAFF. CDR3 nucleotide sequence: TGTGCCAGCATAAGACAGGGAAACACTGAAGCTTTCTTT. The rearrangement joins TRBV28 to TRBJ1-1, with 7 bases matching TRBD1. Germline CDR1 MDHEN, CDR2 SYDVKM. Losses at the gene ends were 7 bases for V and 2 bases for J; bases not matched to a gene: 4. The CDR3 runs 13 residues.

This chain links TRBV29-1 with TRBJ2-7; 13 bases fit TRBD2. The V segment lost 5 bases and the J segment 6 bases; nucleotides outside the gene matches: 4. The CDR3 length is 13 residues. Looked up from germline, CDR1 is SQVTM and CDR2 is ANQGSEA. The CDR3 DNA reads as TGCAGCGTTTGGACTAGCGGGGGTGCCGAGCAGTACTTC. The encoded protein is CSVWTSGGAEQYF.

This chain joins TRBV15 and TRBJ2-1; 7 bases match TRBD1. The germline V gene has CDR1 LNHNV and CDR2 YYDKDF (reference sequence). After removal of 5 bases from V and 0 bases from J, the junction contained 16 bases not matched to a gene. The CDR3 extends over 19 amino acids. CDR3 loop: CATSPGTATLGASYNEQFF. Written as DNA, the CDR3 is TGTGCCACCAGCCCCGGGACAGCAACCCTTGGGGCCTCCTACAATGAGCAGTTCTTC.

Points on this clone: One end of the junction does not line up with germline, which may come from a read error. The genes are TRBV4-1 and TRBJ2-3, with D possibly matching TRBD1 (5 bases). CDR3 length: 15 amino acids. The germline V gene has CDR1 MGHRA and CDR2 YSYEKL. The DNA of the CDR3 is TGCGCCAGCGGCCAGGGTTTCGGGTCCACAGATACGCAGTATTTT. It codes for CASGQGFGSTDTQYF.

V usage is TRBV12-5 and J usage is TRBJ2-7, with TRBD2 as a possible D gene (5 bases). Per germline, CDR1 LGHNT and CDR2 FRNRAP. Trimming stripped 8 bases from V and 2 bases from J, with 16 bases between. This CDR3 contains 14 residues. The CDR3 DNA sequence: TGTGCTAGTTTCGTACGGGAACGGCCCTACGAGCAGTACTTC. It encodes CASFVRERPYEQYF.